This T cell receptor (beta chain) was captured in a study of Graves' ophthalmopathy and Graves' hyperthyroidism. Across the study: Untreated patients at initial diagnosis provided peripheral blood.

All donors with ophthalmopathy were recorded as having moderate-to-severe activity, CAS ≥3, NOSPECS ≥4 and a duration under 3 months. From fresh peripheral blood, around 10 ml in volume, the PBMCs were obtained. The sample holds many counts of this clonotype. V was shortened by 5 bases and J by 6 bases, with 26 bases between the two germline ends. This CDR3 has 19 residues. Germline V lookup: CDR1 SEHNR, CDR2 FQNEAQ (reference sequence). Researchers took RNA transcripts and amplified TCR beta CDR3 regions from them. The first-round RT-PCR employed HTBI primers together with the Qiagen OneStep RT-PCR kit. A multiplex PCR was then performed as the second round. TCRdb re-called the multiplex PCR reads with MiXCR, one entry per CDR3 protein. The table records almost 400,000 distinct CDR3 sequences, approximately 16% of them present only once.

The specimen sequenced was peripheral blood. This receptor was identified in a young woman with Graves' ophthalmopathy. The chain recombines TRBV7-9 with TRBJ1-6; tentative D call: TRBD1 (6 bases). CDR3: CASSTWDTQPLISNSPLHF. DNA for the CDR3: TGTGCCAGCAGCACCTGGGACACGCAACCCCTCATTTCTAATTCACCCCTCCACTTT.